This T cell receptor beta chain comes out of a study of cytomegalovirus exposure and HLA in healthy donors. Study-level information: Counted in an early data release were about 85 million unique TCRs from HLA-typed donors. General study findings and limits: For most TCR beta V segments, an earlier analysis put the productive rate at about 90% or about 30% of the time. The study designated 150 or so TCR beta chains cytomegalovirus-associated. Apart from CMV serostatus, no immune exposure information was available.

PCR was performed using 60 Vbeta and 13 Jbeta primers. Profiled with immunoSEQ multiplex PCR; TCRdb holds only in-frame clones, not every one. Among approximately 170,000 clones listed, around 84% were seen once. The trim removed 0 bases at V and 3 bases at J, leaving 9 bases unmatched. Looked up from germline, CDR1 is SGDLS and CDR2 is YYNGEE. The length of the CDR3 is 17 residues. Details on this clone: Its target is not known.

The chain has TRBV9 and TRBJ1-1, with TRBD1 matching 9 bases. The TCR originated in a boy between 2 and 10 years old in good health and CMV-seronegative. The sample comprised PBMCs. CDR3 protein: CASSVGTGEFADTEAFF. The CDR3 DNA sequence: TGTGCCAGCAGCGTAGGGACAGGGGAATTTGCGGACACTGAAGCTTTCTTT.